These 10 T cell receptor beta chains were sequenced from one sample in a study of technical replicates of blood from a few donors. The data were produced by immunoSEQ multiplex PCR, yet TCRdb's version contains in-frame clones alone and is incomplete. The sample records about 58,000 clones, 90% to 95% being singletons. The sample comprised PBMCs. Every receptor here comes from a human donor in good health. Some clones in this sample may be carry-over from other donors' samples.

The genes are TRBV4-1 and TRBJ1-6; 7 nucleotides line up with TRBD1. The CDR3 contains 16 residues. Germline trimming cut 4 bases from V and 7 bases from J; bases unmatched to any gene: 10. Germline CDR1 reads MGHRA; CDR2 reads YSYEKL. This CDR3 is CASSRPDRAPNSPLHF. Here the CDR3 DNA reads TGCGCCAGCAGCCGGCCCGACAGGGCTCCCAATTCACCCCTCCACTTT.

This rearrangement joins TRBV27 to TRBJ2-5, with 8 bases identical to TRBD2. The CDR3 has 16 residues. The V segment lost 3 bases and the J segment 9 bases; nucleotides outside the gene matches: 15. Germline CDR1 reads MNHEY; CDR2 reads SMNVEV (reference sequence). The CDR3 reads CASSFKVSGALAAQYF. Here the CDR3 DNA reads TGTGCCAGCAGTTTTAAGGTTAGCGGGGCCCTAGCGGCCCAGTACTTC.

This clone was detected once. This chain links TRBV6-1 with TRBJ2-5; D call uncertain. The CDR3 runs 13 residues. Trimming removed 1 base from V and 6 bases from J, with 9 bases in between. Germline-derived CDR1 and CDR2 are MNHNS and SASEGT. CDR3 region: CASSEGVIQTQYF. In DNA, the CDR3 is TGTGCCAGCAGTGAAGGAGTGATTCAGACCCAGTACTTC.

This rearrangement joins TRBV7-6 to TRBJ2-3; D is unclear. The germline gives CDR1 SGHVS, CDR2 FNYEAQ. V was pared by 2 bases and J by 0 bases, with 9 bases between. The CDR3 runs to 15 residues. This CDR3 is CASSLSSTSTDTQYF. In DNA, the CDR3 is TGTGCCAGCAGCTTAAGTTCAACTAGCACAGATACGCAGTATTTT. The full variable domain, its missing parts supplied by reference TRBV7-6 and TRBJ2-3, is GAGVSQSPRYKVTKRGQDVALRCDPISGHVSLYWYRQALGQGPEFLTYFNYEAQQDKSGLPNDRFSAERPEGSISTLTIQRTEQRDSAMYRCASSLSSTSTDTQYFGPGTRLTVL.

V gene TRBV7-9 combines with J gene TRBJ2-3; the D gene is possibly TRBD1 (6 bases). CDR1 SEHNR and CDR2 FQNEAQ come from the germline V gene (reference sequence). V gave up 4 bases and J gave up 0 bases, with 11 bases separating them. The CDR3 runs 15 residues. CDR3 in DNA: TGTGCCAGCAGCTGGGGGACAACCAGCACAGATACGCAGTATTTT. Translation gives CASSWGTTSTDTQYF.

The chain has TRBV19 and TRBJ1-6; the D gene is possibly TRBD1 (6 bases). The CDR3 contains 12 residues. V was pared by 9 bases and J by 7 bases, with 10 bases between. The V gene's germline CDR1 is LNHDA and CDR2 SQIVND (reference sequence). Written as DNA, the CDR3 is TGTGCCAGCGGGACACGGAATTCACCCCTCCACTTT. Its translation: CASGTRNSPLHF.

J is TRBJ2-5 and V is TRBV7-9; 7 bases map to TRBD2. This CDR3 spans 17 amino acids. Germline lookup yields CDR1 SEHNR and CDR2 FQNEAQ (reference sequence). V was clipped by 1 base and J by 5 bases; unmatched bases: 13. In nucleotides, the CDR3 is TGTGCCAGCAGCTTAGAAGGACTAGGGTTCTCCGCCGAGACCCAGTACTTC. Protein sequence: CASSLEGLGFSAETQYF.

The gene calls are TRBV10-3 and TRBJ1-2, with 7 bases that match TRBD1. Germline V gene data show CDR1 as ENHRY and CDR2 as SYGVKD. With V trimmed by 4 bases and J by 6 bases, 5 bases remained unmatched. This CDR3 contains 13 residues. CDR3 in amino acids: CAISGQGLHGYTF. CDR3 in DNA: TGTGCCATCAGTGGACAGGGCCTTCATGGCTACACCTTC.

The chain carries TRBV6-1 and TRBJ1-5; tentatively, D is TRBD1 (6 bases). V lost 9 bases and J lost 4, with 13 bases in between. CDR3 length: 13 residues. Germline V lookup: CDR1 MNHNS, CDR2 SASEGT. CDR3 in DNA: TGTGCCAGTGGTGGGGGCTGGAATCAGCCCCAGCATTTT. Encoded protein: CASGGGWNQPQHF.

The rearrangement uses TRBV7-2 and TRBJ2-3; 7 bases are shared with TRBD2. V shed 3 bases and J 0 bases; nucleotides not matched to a gene: 3. Germline-derived CDR1 and CDR2 are SGHTA and FQGNSA. The CDR3 has 15 amino acids. CDR3 amino acids: CASSFSGLSTDTQYF. In DNA, the CDR3 is TGTGCCAGCAGCTTTAGCGGGCTTAGCACAGATACGCAGTATTTT.